Listed below are T cell receptor beta chains from one sample, sequenced in a study of blood T cells in healthy people across ages. One entry per CDR3 protein, called by TCRdb with MiXCR from the 5' RACE reads. The sample yields about 800,000 distinct CDR3 sequences, 20% to 25% seen once. These data were also reused for a study on T cells of mothers and their children.

The sample consisted of blood. The receptors here all came from a boy aged 5-17 years in good health. CDR3s include the opening cysteine and the closing phenylalanine or tryptophan. D genes are given only for firm matches. Size is omitted from some rows. Given values are once, few, many or a class for expanded clones.

clone_size: .; v_call: TRBV6-2/TRBV6-3; d_call: .; j_call: TRBJ2-3; cdr3_aa: CASSYSLAPDTQYF; cdr3_nt: TGTGCCAGCAGTTACTCTCTAGCCCCAGATACGCAGTATTTT
clone_size: .; v_call: TRBV2; d_call: TRBD1; j_call: TRBJ2-2; cdr3_aa: CASSEARDSPNTGELFF; cdr3_nt: TGTGCCAGCAGTGAGGCCCGGGACAGTCCGAACACCGGGGAGCTGTTTTTT
clone_size: .; v_call: TRBV12-3/TRBV12-4; d_call: .; j_call: TRBJ1-4; cdr3_aa: CASSYRSGVTNEKLFF; cdr3_nt: TGTGCCAGCAGTTATCGATCCGGGGTTACTAATGAAAAACTGTTTTTT
clone_size: few; v_call: TRBV14; d_call: TRBD2; j_call: TRBJ2-5; cdr3_aa: CASSRQKLAGETQYF; cdr3_nt: TGTGCCAGCAGCCGACAAAAACTAGCGGGGGAGACCCAGTACTTC
clone_size: .; v_call: TRBV5-1; d_call: TRBD1; j_call: TRBJ1-2; cdr3_aa: CASSLWTGSYGYTF; cdr3_nt: TGCGCCAGCAGCTTGTGGACAGGGAGTTATGGCTACACCTTC
clone_size: few; v_call: TRBV20-1; d_call: .; j_call: TRBJ2-1; cdr3_aa: CSAFRRGSNEQFF; cdr3_nt: TGCAGTGCCTTCAGACGAGGTAGCAATGAGCAGTTCTTC
clone_size: few; v_call: TRBV4-1; d_call: TRBD1; j_call: TRBJ1-4; cdr3_aa: CASSQEAGQGEKLFF; cdr3_nt: TGCGCCAGCAGCCAAGAGGCTGGACAGGGGGAAAAACTGTTTTTT
clone_size: few; v_call: TRBV4-3; d_call: TRBD2; j_call: TRBJ2-5; cdr3_aa: CASSQDRLAGDNEQYF; cdr3_nt: TGCGCCAGCAGCCAAGATAGGCTAGCGGGCGATAATGAGCAGTACTTC
clone_size: .; v_call: TRBV29-1; d_call: TRBD1; j_call: TRBJ2-7; cdr3_aa: CSVDETGIDEQYF; cdr3_nt: TGCAGCGTTGATGAGACAGGGATCGACGAGCAGTACTTC
clone_size: few; v_call: TRBV6-5; d_call: .; j_call: TRBJ1-2; cdr3_aa: CASSYSKGSPGLFGYTF; cdr3_nt: TGTGCCAGCAGTTACTCGAAGGGTTCCCCAGGGTTGTTTGGCTACACCTTC
clone_size: few; v_call: TRBV6-2/TRBV6-3; d_call: .; j_call: TRBJ2-3; cdr3_aa: CASSYGGGTDTQYF; cdr3_nt: TGTGCCAGCAGTTATGGGGGTGGCACAGATACGCAGTATTTT
clone_size: .; v_call: TRBV12-3/TRBV12-4; d_call: TRBD1; j_call: TRBJ1-2; cdr3_aa: CASSPQTGGDYGYTF; cdr3_nt: TGTGCCAGCAGTCCTCAGACAGGGGGCGACTATGGCTACACCTTC
clone_size: .; v_call: TRBV6-2/TRBV6-3; d_call: .; j_call: TRBJ1-1; cdr3_aa: CASRPAIGERNTEAFF; cdr3_nt: TGTGCCAGCAGGCCAGCCATCGGAGAGAGGAACACTGAAGCTTTCTTT
clone_size: few; v_call: TRBV27; d_call: .; j_call: TRBJ2-1; cdr3_aa: CASGTYSSYNEQFF; cdr3_nt: TGTGCCAGCGGGACATATAGCTCCTACAATGAGCAGTTCTTC
clone_size: .; v_call: TRBV7-2; d_call: TRBD2; j_call: TRBJ2-7; cdr3_aa: CASSLAAGLRPYEQYF; cdr3_nt: TGTGCCAGCAGCTTAGCCGCGGGACTACGACCTTACGAGCAGTACTTC
clone_size: few; v_call: TRBV20-1; d_call: .; j_call: TRBJ2-7; cdr3_aa: CSARDGVFISSYEQYF; cdr3_nt: TGCAGTGCTAGAGATGGCGTTTTTATATCCTCCTACGAGCAGTACTTC